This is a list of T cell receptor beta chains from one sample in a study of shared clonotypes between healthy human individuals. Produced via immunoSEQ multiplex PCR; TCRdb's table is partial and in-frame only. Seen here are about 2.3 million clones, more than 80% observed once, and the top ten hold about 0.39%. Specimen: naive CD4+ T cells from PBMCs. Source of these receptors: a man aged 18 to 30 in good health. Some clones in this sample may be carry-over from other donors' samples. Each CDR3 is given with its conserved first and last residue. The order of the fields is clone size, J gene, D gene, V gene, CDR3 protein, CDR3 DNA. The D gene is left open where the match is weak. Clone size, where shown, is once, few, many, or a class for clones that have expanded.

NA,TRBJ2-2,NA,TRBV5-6,CASSLDRNTGELFF,TGTGCCAGCAGCCTCGACAGGAACACCGGGGAGCTGTTTTTT
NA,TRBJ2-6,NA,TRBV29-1,CSVLPSGANVLTF,TGCAGCGTTTTACCCTCTGGGGCCAACGTCCTGACTTTC
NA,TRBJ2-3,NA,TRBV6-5,CASSYRGLDTQYF,TGTGCCAGCAGTTATCGGGGATTGGATACGCAGTATTTT
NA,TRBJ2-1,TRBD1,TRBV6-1,CASRRDRGYNEQFF,TGTGCCAGCAGGCGGGACAGGGGATACAATGAGCAGTTCTTC
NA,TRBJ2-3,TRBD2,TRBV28,CASRPLAGGRGTQYF,TGTGCCAGCAGACCCCTAGCGGGAGGGCGTGGTACGCAGTATTTT
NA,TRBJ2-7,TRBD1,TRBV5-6,CASSDTGGWGEQYF,TGTGCCAGCAGCGACACAGGGGGCTGGGGCGAGCAGTACTTC
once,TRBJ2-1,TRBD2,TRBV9,CASSPTSGVTYNEQFF,TGTGCCAGCAGCCCGACTAGCGGGGTTACGTACAATGAGCAGTTCTTC
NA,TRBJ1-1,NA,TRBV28,CASSLQGRGSTEAFF,TGTGCCAGCAGTTTACAGGGCCGTGGGAGCACTGAAGCTTTCTTT
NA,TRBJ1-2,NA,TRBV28,CASSADSGEPSANYGYTF,TGTGCCAGCAGTGCGGACTCAGGGGAACCATCAGCTAACTATGGCTACACCTTC
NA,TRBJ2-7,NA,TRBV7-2,CASSLGLSYEQYF,TGTGCCAGCAGCTTAGGTCTTTCCTACGAGCAGTACTTC
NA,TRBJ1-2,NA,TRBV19,CASTQGLGLGYTF,TGTGCCAGTACGCAGGGGTTGGGGTTAGGCTACACCTTC
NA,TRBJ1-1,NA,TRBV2,CASSADRGTEAFF,TGTGCCAGCAGCGCAGACAGAGGTACTGAAGCTTTCTTT
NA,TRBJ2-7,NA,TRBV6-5,CASSPYSGSYEQYF,TGTGCCAGCAGTCCCTACAGCGGCTCCTACGAGCAGTACTTC
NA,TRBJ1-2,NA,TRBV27,CASSFRGTYGYTF,TGTGCCAGCAGTTTTCGTGGCACCTATGGCTACACCTTC
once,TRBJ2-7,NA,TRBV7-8,CASSLAGSYEQYF,TGTGCCAGCAGCTTAGCAGGCAGCTACGAGCAGTACTTC
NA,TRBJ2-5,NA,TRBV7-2,CASSGGLTRSETQYF,TGTGCCAGCAGCGGGGGACTCACCCGGAGCGAGACCCAGTACTTC